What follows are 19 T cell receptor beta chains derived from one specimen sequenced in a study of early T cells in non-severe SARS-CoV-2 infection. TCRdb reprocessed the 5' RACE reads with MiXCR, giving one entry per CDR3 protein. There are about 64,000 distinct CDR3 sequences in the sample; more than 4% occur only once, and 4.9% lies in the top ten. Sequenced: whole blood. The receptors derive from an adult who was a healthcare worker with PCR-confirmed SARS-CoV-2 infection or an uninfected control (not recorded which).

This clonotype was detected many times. CDR3 nucleotide sequence: TGCGCCAGCAGTCTATTATCGGGACTAGCTGGATACGAGCAGTACTTC. Its translation: CASSLLSGLAGYEQYF. This sequence joins TRBV10-2 and TRBJ2-7, with TRBD2 matching 9 bases. Germline values: CDR1 WSHSY, CDR2 SAAADI. This CDR3 is 16 amino acids long. Trimming at V came to 5 bases and at J to 4 bases, leaving 12 bases not matched to a gene.

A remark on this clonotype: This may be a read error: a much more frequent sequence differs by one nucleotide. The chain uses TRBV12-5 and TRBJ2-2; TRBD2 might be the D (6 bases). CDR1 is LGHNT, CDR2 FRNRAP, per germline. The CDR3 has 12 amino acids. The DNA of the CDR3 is TGTACTAGTGGCTCCGGGGGCGGGGAGCTGTTTTTT. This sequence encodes CTSGSGGGELFF.

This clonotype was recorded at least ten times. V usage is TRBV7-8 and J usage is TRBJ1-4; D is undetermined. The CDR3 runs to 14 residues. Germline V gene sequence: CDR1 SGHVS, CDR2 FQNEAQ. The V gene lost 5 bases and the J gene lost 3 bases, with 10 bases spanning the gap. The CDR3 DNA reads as TGTGCCAGCAGCGAGTTCGGATCTAATGAAAAACTGTTTTTT. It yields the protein CASSEFGSNEKLFF.

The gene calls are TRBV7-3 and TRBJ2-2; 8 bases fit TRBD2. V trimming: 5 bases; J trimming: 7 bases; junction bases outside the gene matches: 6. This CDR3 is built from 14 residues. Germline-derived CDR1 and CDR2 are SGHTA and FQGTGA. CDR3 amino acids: CASSETLADGELFF. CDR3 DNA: TGTGCCAGCAGCGAGACACTAGCGGACGGGGAGCTGTTTTTT.

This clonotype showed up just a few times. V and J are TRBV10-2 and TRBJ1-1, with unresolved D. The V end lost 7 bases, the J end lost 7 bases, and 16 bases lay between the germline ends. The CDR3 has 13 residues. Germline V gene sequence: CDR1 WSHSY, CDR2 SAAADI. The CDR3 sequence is CASTPHRTSEAFF. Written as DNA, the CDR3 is TGCGCCAGCACCCCCCACCGGACCAGTGAAGCTTTCTTT.

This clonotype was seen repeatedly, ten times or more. CDR3 DNA sequence: TGCGCCAGCAGCTTGAACCCGGATCAGCCCCAGCATTTT. This codes for CASSLNPDQPQHF. The V call is TRBV5-1, the J call TRBJ1-5; the D is unclear. Per germline, CDR1 SGHRS and CDR2 YFSETQ. Trimming cost V 1 base and J 5 bases, with 7 bases left between them. This CDR3 comprises 13 residues.

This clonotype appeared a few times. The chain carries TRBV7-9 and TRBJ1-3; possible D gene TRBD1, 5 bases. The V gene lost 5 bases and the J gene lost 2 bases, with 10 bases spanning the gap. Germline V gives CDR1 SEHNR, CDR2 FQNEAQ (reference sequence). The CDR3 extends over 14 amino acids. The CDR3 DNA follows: TGTGCCAGCAGCCAAAGCAGGGCTGGAAACACCATATATTTT. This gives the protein CASSQSRAGNTIYF.

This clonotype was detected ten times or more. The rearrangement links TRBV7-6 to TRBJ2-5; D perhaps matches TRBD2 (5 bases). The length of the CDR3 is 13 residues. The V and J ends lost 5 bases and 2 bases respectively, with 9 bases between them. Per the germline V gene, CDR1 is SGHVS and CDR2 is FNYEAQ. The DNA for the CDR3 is TGTGCCAGCAGCCCGGGGATGCAAGAGACCCAGTACTTC. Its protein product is CASSPGMQETQYF.

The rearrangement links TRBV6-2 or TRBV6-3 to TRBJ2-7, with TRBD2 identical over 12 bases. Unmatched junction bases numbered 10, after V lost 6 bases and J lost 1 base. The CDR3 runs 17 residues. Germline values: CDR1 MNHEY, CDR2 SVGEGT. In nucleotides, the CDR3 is TGTGCCAGCAGCTTTCCTAGACTAGCGGGAGCTTCCTACGAGCAGTACTTC. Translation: CASSFPRLAGASYEQYF.

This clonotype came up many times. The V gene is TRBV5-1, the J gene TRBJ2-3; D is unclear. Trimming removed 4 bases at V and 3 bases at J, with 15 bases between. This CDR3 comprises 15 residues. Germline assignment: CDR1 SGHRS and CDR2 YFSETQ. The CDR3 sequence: CASSHARQYTDTQYF. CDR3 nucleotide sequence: TGCGCCAGCAGCCACGCCCGCCAGTATACAGATACGCAGTATTTT.

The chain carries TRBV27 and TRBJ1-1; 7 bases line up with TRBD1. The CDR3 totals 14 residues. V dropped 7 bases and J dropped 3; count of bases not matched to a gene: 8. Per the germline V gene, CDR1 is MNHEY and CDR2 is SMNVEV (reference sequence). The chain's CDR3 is CASTRQGRDTEAFF. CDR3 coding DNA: TGTGCCAGCACCCGACAGGGACGGGACACTGAAGCTTTCTTT.

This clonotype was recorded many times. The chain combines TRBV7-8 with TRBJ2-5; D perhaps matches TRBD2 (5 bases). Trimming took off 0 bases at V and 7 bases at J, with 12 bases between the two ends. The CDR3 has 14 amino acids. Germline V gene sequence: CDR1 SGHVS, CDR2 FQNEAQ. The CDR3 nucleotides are TGTGCCAGCAGCTTAGCGGAGGCGGTCGGGACCCAGTACTTC. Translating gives CASSLAEAVGTQYF.

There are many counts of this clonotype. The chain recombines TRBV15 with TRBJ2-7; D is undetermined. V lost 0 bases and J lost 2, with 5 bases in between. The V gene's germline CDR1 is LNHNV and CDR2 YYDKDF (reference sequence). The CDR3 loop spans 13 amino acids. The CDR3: CATSRDGPYEQYF. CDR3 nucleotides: TGTGCCACCAGCAGAGACGGTCCCTACGAGCAGTACTTC.

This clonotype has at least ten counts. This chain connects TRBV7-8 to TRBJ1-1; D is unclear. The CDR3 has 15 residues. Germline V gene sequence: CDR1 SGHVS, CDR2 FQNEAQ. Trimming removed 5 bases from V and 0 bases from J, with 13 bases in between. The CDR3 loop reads CASSTRVSLNTEAFF. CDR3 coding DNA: TGTGCCAGCAGCACTAGAGTCAGCTTGAACACTGAAGCTTTCTTT.

The CDR3 loop reads CSVEDVHGYTF. CDR3 coding DNA: TGCAGCGTTGAAGATGTTCACGGCTACACCTTC. The V gene is TRBV29-1, the J gene TRBJ1-2, with D uncertain. Germline CDR1 SQVTM, CDR2 ANQGSEA. V lost 0 bases to trimming and J lost 8 bases, with 7 bases between them. The CDR3 totals 11 residues.

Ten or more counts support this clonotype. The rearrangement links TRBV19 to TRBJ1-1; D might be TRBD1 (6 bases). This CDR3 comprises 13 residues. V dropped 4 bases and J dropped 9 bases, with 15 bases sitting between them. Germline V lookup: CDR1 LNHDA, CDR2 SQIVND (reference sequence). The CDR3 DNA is TGTGCCAGTAGTACCGGCGGGACAATCCAAGCTTTCTTT. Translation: CASSTGGTIQAFF.

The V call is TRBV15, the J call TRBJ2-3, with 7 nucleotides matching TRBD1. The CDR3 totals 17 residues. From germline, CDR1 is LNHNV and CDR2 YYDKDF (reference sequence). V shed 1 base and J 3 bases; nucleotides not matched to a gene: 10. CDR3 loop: CATSRGTGRTQTDTQYF. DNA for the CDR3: TGTGCCACCAGCAGAGGGACAGGACGTACACAAACAGATACGCAGTATTTT.

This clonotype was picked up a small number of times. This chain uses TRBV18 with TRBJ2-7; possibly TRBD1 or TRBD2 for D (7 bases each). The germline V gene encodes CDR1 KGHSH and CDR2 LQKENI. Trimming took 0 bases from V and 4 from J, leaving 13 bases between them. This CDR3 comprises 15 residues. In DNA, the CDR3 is TGTGCCAGCTCACCACCGGGGAGGGACAGTTACGAGCAGTACTTC. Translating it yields CASSPPGRDSYEQYF. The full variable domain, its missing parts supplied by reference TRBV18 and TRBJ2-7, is NAGVMQNPRHLVRRRGQEARLRCSPMKGHSHVYWYRQLPEEGLKFMVYLQKENIIDESGMPKERFSAEFPKEGPSILRIQQVVRGDSAAYFCASSPPGRDSYEQYFGPGTRLTVT.

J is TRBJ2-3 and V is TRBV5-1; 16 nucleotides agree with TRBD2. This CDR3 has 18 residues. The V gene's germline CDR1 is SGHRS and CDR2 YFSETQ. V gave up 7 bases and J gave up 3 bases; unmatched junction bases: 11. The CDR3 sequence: CASCSGLAGGPATDTQYF. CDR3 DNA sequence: TGCGCCAGCTGTTCGGGACTAGCGGGGGGGCCAGCGACAGATACGCAGTATTTT.